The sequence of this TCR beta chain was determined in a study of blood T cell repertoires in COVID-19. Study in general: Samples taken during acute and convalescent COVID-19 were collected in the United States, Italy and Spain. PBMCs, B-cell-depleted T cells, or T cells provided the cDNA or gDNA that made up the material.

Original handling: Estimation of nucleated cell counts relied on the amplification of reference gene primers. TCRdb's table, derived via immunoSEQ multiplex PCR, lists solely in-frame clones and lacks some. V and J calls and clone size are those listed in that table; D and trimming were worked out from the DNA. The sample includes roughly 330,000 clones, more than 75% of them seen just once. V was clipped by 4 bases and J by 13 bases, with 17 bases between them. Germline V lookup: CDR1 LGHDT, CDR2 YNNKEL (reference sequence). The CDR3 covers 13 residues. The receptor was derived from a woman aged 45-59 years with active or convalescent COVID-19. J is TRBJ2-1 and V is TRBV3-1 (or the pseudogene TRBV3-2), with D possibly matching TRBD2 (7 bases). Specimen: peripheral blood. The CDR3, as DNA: TGTGCCAGCAGCCGTCCGGGGGCGGGAGTTCAGTTCTTC. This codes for CASSRPGAGVQFF.